The source of this T cell receptor (beta chain) is a study of blood T cell repertoires in COVID-19. Study background: Sites in the United States, Italy and Spain provided acute and convalescent COVID-19 samples.

The germline gives CDR1 SNHLY, CDR2 FYNNEI. Between the trimmed V and J ends, which lost 5 bases and 4 bases, there was a span of 14 bases. The CDR3 spans 14 residues. TCRdb's table, derived via immunoSEQ multiplex PCR, lists solely in-frame clones and lacks some. The repertoire holds about 480,000 clones, with 80% to 90% as singletons. The source of this sequence is a woman younger than 45 with acute or convalescent COVID-19. The V call is TRBV2, the J call TRBJ1-2, with D maybe TRBD1 (6 bases). The specimen was peripheral blood. DNA for the CDR3: TGTGCCAGCAGTTACAGGGAGTCGGGCTATGGCTACACCTTC. It translates to CASSYRESGYGYTF.